A selection of T cell receptor beta chains follows, all from one sample in a study of PD-1 blockade in classical Hodgkin lymphoma. Using immunoSEQ multiplex PCR, the repertoire was profiled, and TCRdb retains in-frame clones only, with some absent. In the table there are about 17,000 clones, over 70% of which are singletons. The sample was CD4+ T cells from blood, taken before the fourth cycle of nivolumab. The source of these receptors is a human donor with classical Hodgkin lymphoma. Both conserved end residues are part of each CDR3. Fields, in order: D gene, J gene, clone size, V gene, CDR3 DNA, CDR3 protein. D genes are given only for firm matches. Size tells how often a clone was seen (once, few, many) or the class of an expanded clone, and some rows leave it out.

NA	TRBJ1-5	NA	TRBV27	TGTGCCAGCCGAATGAGTGGGGGGGATCAGCCCCAGCATTTT	CASRMSGGDQPQHF
NA	TRBJ1-1	NA	TRBV18	TGTGCCAGCTCATACGACAGAATGAACACTGAAGCTTTCTTT	CASSYDRMNTEAFF
NA	TRBJ2-7	NA	TRBV27	TGTGCCAGCAGTTTAGTACCCAGGGACACCTACGAGCAGTACTTC	CASSLVPRDTYEQYF
TRBD1	TRBJ2-3	NA	TRBV5-1	TGCGCCAGCAGCTTGTCGGGACAGGGTTCAAGCACAGATACGCAGTATTTT	CASSLSGQGSSTDTQYF
NA	TRBJ2-1	once	TRBV11-2	TGTGCCAGCAGCTTCGCCTCCGGCCCAGCCGGCGGTGAGCAGTTCTTC	CASSFASGPAGGEQFF
TRBD1	TRBJ2-7	NA	TRBV7-6	TGTGCCAGCAGCTTAGATGCACAGGGGGTATCCTACGAGCAGTACTTC	CASSLDAQGVSYEQYF
NA	TRBJ1-5	NA	TRBV4-1	TGCGCCAGCAGCCAAGGGGGTCAGCCCCAGCATTTT	CASSQGGQPQHF
NA	TRBJ2-7	NA	TRBV5-6	TGTGCCAGCAGCGGGGGACCGATATCCTACGAGCAGTACTTC	CASSGGPISYEQYF
NA	TRBJ1-3	NA	TRBV5-6	TGTGCCAGCAGCCTCCGGGACGGTGGAAACACCATATATTTT	CASSLRDGGNTIYF
NA	TRBJ2-3	NA	TRBV30	TGTGCCTGGAGGGGATTACGGGGGCGATATACGCAGTATTTT	CAWRGLRGRYTQYF
NA	TRBJ1-3	few	TRBV10-2	TGCGCCAGCAGTGGGGCAATTTCTGGAAACACCATATATTTT	CASSGAISGNTIYF
TRBD2	TRBJ2-7	NA	TRBV25-1	TGTGCCAGTTCACTAGCGGGGGGATCCGAGCAGTACTTC	CASSLAGGSEQYF
TRBD1	TRBJ1-2	NA	TRBV6-6	TGTGCCAGCAGTTTCGGACAGGGGGCAGTTGGCTACACCTTC	CASSFGQGAVGYTF
TRBD2	TRBJ2-5	NA	TRBV6-1	TGTGCCAGCAGTGGTATACTAGCGGGAGTAACTGAGACCCAGTACTTC	CASSGILAGVTETQYF
TRBD2	TRBJ2-1	once	TRBV5-1	TGCGCCAGCAGCCACGGACTAGCGGGAGGCAACGGATTGGGCAATGAGCAGTTCTTC	CASSHGLAGGNGLGNEQFF
NA	TRBJ1-4	NA	TRBV25-1	TGTGCCAGCAGTGTGGCAAAAGGGGGGCTCCAACATGAAAAACTGTTTTTT	CASSVAKGGLQHEKLFF
NA	TRBJ2-7	NA	TRBV21-1	TGTGCCAGCAGCAAAGGGGGGCACAGGCCCCCAGTCTACGAGCAGTACTTC	CASSKGGHRPPVYEQYF
TRBD2	TRBJ2-2	NA	TRBV11-2	TGTGCCAGCAGCCCACGGGGACTAGCGGCTAACACCGGGGAGCTGTTTTTT	CASSPRGLAANTGELFF
NA	TRBJ2-2	NA	TRBV5-6	TGTGCCAGCAGCTGGGCCCCACGGGGGAACACCGGGGAGCTGTTTTTT	CASSWAPRGNTGELFF
NA	TRBJ2-7	NA	TRBV10-3	TGTGCCATCAGTGAGCGTCCTCAAGCCGAGCAGTACTTC	CAISERPQAEQYF
TRBD1	TRBJ1-5	NA	TRBV15	TGTGCCACCAGCAGATCCTATCCGACAGGGAGTAATCAGCCCCAGCATTTT	CATSRSYPTGSNQPQHF
TRBD1	TRBJ2-7	NA	TRBV6-5	TGTGCCAGCACCCGAACAGGGGGCTCCTACGAGCAGTACTTC	CASTRTGGSYEQYF
TRBD1	TRBJ1-2	NA	TRBV5-1	TGCGCCAGCAGCTTAGGACAGGGGGCAGGCTATGGCTACACCTTC	CASSLGQGAGYGYTF
TRBD2	TRBJ2-1	NA	TRBV18	TGTGCCAGCTCACCATGGACTAGCGGGATCAATGAGCAGTTCTTC	CASSPWTSGINEQFF
TRBD2	TRBJ2-5	NA	TRBV18	TGTGCCAGCTCACCAACGACTAGCGGGGTTGGAGAGACCCAGTACTTC	CASSPTTSGVGETQYF
NA	TRBJ1-1	once	TRBV2	TGTGCCAGCAGCCAAGGGCCGGTCAGCTACACTGAAGCTTTCTTT	CASSQGPVSYTEAFF
NA	TRBJ2-5	NA	TRBV6-1	TGTGCCAGCAGTGAACTAGGCGGAAGGTACCAAGAGACCCAGTACTTC	CASSELGGRYQETQYF
NA	TRBJ1-1	few	TRBV29-1	TGCAGCGTTGCTATCACGAGCACTGAAGCTTTCTTT	CSVAITSTEAFF
TRBD1	TRBJ2-1	NA	TRBV11-3	TGTGCCAGCAGCCGGACAGGGGTCGGGAGGCGAACAAATGAGCAGTTCTTC	CASSRTGVGRRTNEQFF
TRBD1	TRBJ1-5	few	TRBV10-3	TGTGCCATCAGCGTGGGGACAGGGGGAGGCCAGCCCCAGCATTTT	CAISVGTGGGQPQHF
NA	TRBJ2-1	NA	TRBV7-8	TGTGCCAGCAGCTTACGGGGGATGGATGAGCAGTTCTTC	CASSLRGMDEQFF
TRBD2	TRBJ2-3	NA	TRBV7-2	TGTGCCAGCAGCCTGAGACTAGCGGTTAACACAGATACGCAGTATTTT	CASSLRLAVNTDTQYF
NA	TRBJ1-2	NA	TRBV14	TGTGCCAGCAGCCAATGGGCAGATGTTAACTATGGCTACACCTTC	CASSQWADVNYGYTF
TRBD2	TRBJ2-7	few	TRBV7-8	TGTGCCAGCAGCCCGGGACTAGCGGGCTACGAGCAGTACTTC	CASSPGLAGYEQYF
NA	TRBJ2-4	NA	TRBV6-1	TGTGCCAGCGCACAGGTATTAGCCAAAAACATTCAGTACTTC	CASAQVLAKNIQYF
NA	TRBJ2-3	few	TRBV29-1	TGCAGCGTTGTCCGGAGGGCCTTAAGCACAGATACGCAGTATTTT	CSVVRRALSTDTQYF
TRBD2	TRBJ2-1	medium-sized	TRBV11-2	TGTGCCAGCAGCCCGACTAGCGGGGAATACAATGAGCAGTTCTTC	CASSPTSGEYNEQFF
NA	TRBJ1-1	NA	TRBV10-3	TGTGCCATCAGTGAGTCCTTCTCCATGAACACTGAAGCTTTCTTT	CAISESFSMNTEAFF
TRBD1	TRBJ2-1	NA	TRBV14	TGTGCCAGCAGCCAAGTGGTCCCAGGGGGCAATGAGCAGTTCTTC	CASSQVVPGGNEQFF
NA	TRBJ2-1	NA	TRBV10-1	TGCGCCAGCAGTGACAGCGGGCCTTCCTACAATGAGCAGTTCTTC	CASSDSGPSYNEQFF
NA	TRBJ2-1	NA	TRBV2	TGTGCCAGCATTCGGGGGAATACCTACAATGAGCAGTTCTTC	CASIRGNTYNEQFF
TRBD2	TRBJ2-7	NA	TRBV14	TGTGCCAGCAGCCATAGCGGGAGGGCCGTTGAGCAGTACTTC	CASSHSGRAVEQYF
TRBD2	TRBJ2-3	NA	TRBV18	TGTGCCAGCTCACCTGCTAGCGGGAGCACAGATACGCAGTATTTT	CASSPASGSTDTQYF
NA	TRBJ2-1	NA	TRBV28	TGTGCCAGCAGTTTCGACTCCAGCAATGGAGAGGAGCAGTTCTTC	CASSFDSSNGEEQFF
TRBD2	TRBJ2-3	NA	TRBV15	TGTGCCACCAGCAGAGAGACTAGCGAAGATACGCAGTATTTT	CATSRETSEDTQYF
NA	TRBJ2-3	NA	TRBV4-1	TGCGCCAGCAGCCCCACTCGGGGTACGCAGTATTTT	CASSPTRGTQYF
NA	TRBJ1-4	NA	TRBV7-9	TGTGCCAGCAGCTTATCCGTCCGTAATGAAAAACTGTTTTTT	CASSLSVRNEKLFF
TRBD1	TRBJ1-5	once	TRBV19	TGTGCCAGTAGTATAGAAATGGGACAGGGGGCCCAGCCCCAGCATTTT	CASSIEMGQGAQPQHF